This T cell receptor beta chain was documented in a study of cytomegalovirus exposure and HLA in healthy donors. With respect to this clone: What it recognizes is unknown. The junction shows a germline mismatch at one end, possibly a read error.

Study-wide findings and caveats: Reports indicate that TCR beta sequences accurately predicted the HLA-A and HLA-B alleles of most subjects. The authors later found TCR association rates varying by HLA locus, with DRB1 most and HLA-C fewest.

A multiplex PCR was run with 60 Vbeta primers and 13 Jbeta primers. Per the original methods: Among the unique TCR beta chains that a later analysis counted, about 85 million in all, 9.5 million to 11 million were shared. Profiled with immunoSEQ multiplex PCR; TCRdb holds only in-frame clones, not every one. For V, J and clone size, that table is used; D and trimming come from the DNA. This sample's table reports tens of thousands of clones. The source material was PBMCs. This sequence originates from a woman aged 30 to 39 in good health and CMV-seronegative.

The CDR3 sequence: CAGSPRGRGVDTQYF. The CDR3 region has the DNA TGTGCCGGGAGTCCTCGCGGGAGGGGAGTAGATACGCAGTATTTT. The chain links TRBV30 to TRBJ2-3, with 9 positions matching TRBD2. Germline values: CDR1 GTSNPN, CDR2 SVGIG (reference sequence). The CDR3 sequence is 15 residues long.